This TCR beta chain comes out of a study of T cells after yellow fever vaccination. The CDR3 loop spans 16 amino acids. Germline-derived CDR1 and CDR2 are MGHRA and YSYEKL. The V segment lost 0 bases and the J segment 3 bases; nucleotides outside the gene matches: 5. From the 5' RACE reads, TCRdb called clonotypes with MiXCR, one entry per CDR3 protein. The data contain under 400,000 distinct CDR3 sequences, approximately 10% of them singletons. This sample comprised PBMCs, obtained on the day of the first yellow fever vaccination. This TCR was recovered from a man younger than 30 who received the YFV17D yellow fever vaccine. This chain joins TRBV4-1 and TRBJ2-4, with 7 nucleotides matching TRBD1. The DNA for the CDR3 is TGCGCCAGCAGCCAAGAGGGACAGAGAATCAAAAACATTCAGTACTTC. Its protein is CASSQEGQRIKNIQYF.